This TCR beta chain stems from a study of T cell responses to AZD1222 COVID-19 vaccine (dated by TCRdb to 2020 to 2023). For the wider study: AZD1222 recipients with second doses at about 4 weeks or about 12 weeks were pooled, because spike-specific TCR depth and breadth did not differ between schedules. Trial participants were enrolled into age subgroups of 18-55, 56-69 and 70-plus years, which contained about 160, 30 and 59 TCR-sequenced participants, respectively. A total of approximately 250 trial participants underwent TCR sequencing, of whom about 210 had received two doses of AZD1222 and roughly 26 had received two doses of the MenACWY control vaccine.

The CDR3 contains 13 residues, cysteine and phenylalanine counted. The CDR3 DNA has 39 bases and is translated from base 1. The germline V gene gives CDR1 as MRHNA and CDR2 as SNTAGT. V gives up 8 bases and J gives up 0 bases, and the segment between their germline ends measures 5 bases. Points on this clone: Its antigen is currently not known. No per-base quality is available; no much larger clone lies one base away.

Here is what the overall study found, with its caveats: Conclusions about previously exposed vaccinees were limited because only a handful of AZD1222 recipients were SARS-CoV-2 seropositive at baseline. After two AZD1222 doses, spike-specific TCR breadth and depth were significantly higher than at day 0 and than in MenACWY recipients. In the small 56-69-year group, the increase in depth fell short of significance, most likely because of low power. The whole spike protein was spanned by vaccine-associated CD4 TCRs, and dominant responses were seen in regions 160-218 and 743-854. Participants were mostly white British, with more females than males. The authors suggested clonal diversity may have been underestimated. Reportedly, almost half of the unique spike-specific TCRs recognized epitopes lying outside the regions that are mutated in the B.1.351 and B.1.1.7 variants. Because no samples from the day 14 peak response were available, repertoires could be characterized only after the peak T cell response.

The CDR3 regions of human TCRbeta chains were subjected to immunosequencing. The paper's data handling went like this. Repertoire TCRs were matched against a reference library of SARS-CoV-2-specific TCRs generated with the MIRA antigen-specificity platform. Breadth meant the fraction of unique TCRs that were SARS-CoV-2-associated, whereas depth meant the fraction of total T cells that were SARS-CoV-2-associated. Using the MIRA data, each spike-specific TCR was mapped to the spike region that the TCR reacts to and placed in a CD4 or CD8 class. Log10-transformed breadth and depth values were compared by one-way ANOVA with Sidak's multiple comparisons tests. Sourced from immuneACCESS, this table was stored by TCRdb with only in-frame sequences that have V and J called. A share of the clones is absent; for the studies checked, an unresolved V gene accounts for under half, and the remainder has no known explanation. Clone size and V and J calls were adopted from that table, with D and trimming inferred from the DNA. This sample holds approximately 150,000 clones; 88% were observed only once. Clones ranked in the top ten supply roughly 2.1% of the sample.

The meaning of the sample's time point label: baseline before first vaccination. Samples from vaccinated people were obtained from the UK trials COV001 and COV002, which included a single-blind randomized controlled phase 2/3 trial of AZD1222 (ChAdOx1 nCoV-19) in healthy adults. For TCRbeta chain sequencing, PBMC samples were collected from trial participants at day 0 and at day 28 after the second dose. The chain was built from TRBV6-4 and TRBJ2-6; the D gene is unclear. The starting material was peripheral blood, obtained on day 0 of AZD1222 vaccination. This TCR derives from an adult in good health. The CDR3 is CASGFSGANVLTF. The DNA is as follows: TGTGCCAGCGGTTTCTCTGGGGCCAACGTCCTGACTTTC.